This T cell receptor beta chain was sequenced during a study of cytomegalovirus exposure and HLA in healthy donors (dated by TCRdb to the late 2010s). In terms of the full investigation: According to a later analysis, the 120 or so validation repertoires were produced on the same platform as the roughly 600 repertoires of the first cohort. High-throughput TCR immunosequencing, statistical association of individual TCRs with disease status, and machine learning were combined to predict cytomegalovirus infection status. Besides the first cohort of 550 to 750 subjects, a separate validation cohort made up of 120 different subjects was used. The study aimed to test whether signatures of past pathogen exposure could be identified by cataloging public T cell receptors.

Results and caveats for the whole study, not just this receptor: The authors suggested that the approach could potentially be extended to other disease states and immunological phenotypes. A later analysis lacked HLA typing for the validation cohort, so it scored co-occurrence in that cohort across all 120 or so repertoires. In a later analysis, TCRs clustered in the first cohort were found to also tend to co-occur in the approximately 110 validation repertoires, with approximately 94% of cluster scores above 0. Three of the identified cytomegalovirus-associated TCR beta chains were confirmed in vitro to be specific for cytomegalovirus antigens. In both the original and validation cohorts, the classifier was reported to diagnose cytomegalovirus status with high specificity and sensitivity. The study gave a list of 150 to 200 TCR beta chains associated with cytomegalovirus. Across donors, most TCR sequences were observed very rarely, whereas some public TCRs were present in many individuals.

The CDR3 numbers 15 residues from cysteine through phenylalanine. Only the CDR3 portion is preserved as DNA: 45 bases, with reading frame beginning at the first base. V is shortened by 0 bases, J by 5 bases, and the region joining them spans 10 bases. The germline V gene encodes CDR1 MNHNS and CDR2 SASEGT. Separate from the approximately 670-subject first cohort, the validation cohort of over 90 subjects was the group to which the donors belonged. In regard to this clone: The antigen it recognizes is unknown. No per-base quality is available; no much larger clone lies one base away.

Library preparation used the immunoSEQ multiplex PCR assay. On the study's bioinformatics: A statistical classification framework was developed to diagnose cytomegalovirus status using the catalog of TCR beta chain sequences. TCRdb re-hosts the immuneACCESS table, in-frame sequences only. Its copies lack some clones; in the studies checked, an unresolved V gene accounts for under half of them, and the cause for the rest is not known. V and J calls and clone size are those listed in that table; D and trimming were worked out from the DNA. The sample has 150,000 to 200,000 clones on record, 89% of them singletons. The top ten constitute 4% to 4.5% of the sample.

The sequence was collected from a man between 18 and 29 years old in good health and CMV-seropositive. The sequenced sample was PBMCs. The chain uses TRBV6-1 and TRBJ2-2, and TRBD2 may be the D gene, going by 6 matching bases. The encoded CDR3 is CASSEAAGRTGELFF. The nucleotide sequence reads TGTGCCAGCAGTGAAGCGGCAGGGAGGACCGGGGAGCTGTTTTTT.